The clone carrying this TCR beta chain was detected once. What it binds is unknown. Using immunoSEQ multiplex PCR, the repertoire was profiled, and TCRdb retains in-frame clones only, with some absent. The sample shows some 500,000 clones, 95% to 97% of them seen only once. The sample belongs to a study of shared clonotypes between healthy human individuals. Study-wide points: Against clonotypes common to all four donors, non-shared ones had lower generation probabilities.

The V gene's germline CDR1 is MDHEN and CDR2 SYDVKM. This CDR3 has 11 amino acids. V lost 7 bases to trimming and J lost 5 bases, with 8 bases between them. The sequenced sample consisted of naive CD4+ T cells sorted from blood. The subset here: CD45RA+ positively selected. This sequence joins TRBV28 and TRBJ1-2; D remains unclear. This TCR derives from a woman in her 30s in good health. In nucleotides, the CDR3 is TGTGCCAGCACTTACAAGTATGGCTACACCTTC. It codes for CASTYKYGYTF.